This TCR beta chain was captured in a study of blood T cells in healthy people across ages. Trimming stripped 4 bases from V and 5 bases from J, with 9 bases between. The CDR3 covers 12 residues. CDR1 is LNHNV, CDR2 YYDKDF, per germline (reference sequence). The study's findings and limits: In older individuals, TCR beta diversity per million T cells was lower, falling roughly linearly with age.

A minimum of 7 million PBMCs was isolated per sample. The extraction recovered at least 6 micrograms of total RNA per sample. This clonotype was detected only a few times. Its antigen is not known. The use of a sample-barcoded 5' primer and a J-beta primer mix characterized a second PCR of about 6 to 11 cycles. TCRdb re-called the 5' RACE reads through MiXCR, storing one row per CDR3 protein. The sample holds 750,000 to 850,000 distinct CDR3 sequences; around a quarter are singletons and the top ten take approximately 4%. These data also formed part of another study, on T cells of mothers and their children. That publication notes: Unrelated mother-child pairs always had slightly, but never significantly, lower normalized overlap than related pairs.

Material: blood. The receptor was derived from a boy younger than 18 in good health. The V and J genes are TRBV15 and TRBJ2-7; unclear D gene. Written as DNA, the CDR3 is TGTGCCACCAGCAACGGTCCTGACGAGCAGTACTTC. Its translation is CATSNGPDEQYF.